The 31 T cell receptor beta chains below come from one sample, sequenced in a study of cytomegalovirus exposure and HLA in healthy donors. The primer mix had 60 Vbeta and 13 Jbeta primers. Here immunoSEQ multiplex PCR was the method, and the copy in TCRdb shows in-frame clones only, minus some. Its table records some 200,000 clones. Material for sequencing was PBMCs. The origin of the receptors is a boy aged 5-17 years in good health and CMV-seronegative.

A note on this clone: At one end, the junction sequence differs from germline, possibly due to a read error. This chain joins TRBV9 and TRBJ1-6, with 8 bases aligning to TRBD1. Per the germline V gene, CDR1 is SGDLS and CDR2 is YYNGEE. The CDR3 consists of 17 residues. The CDR3 DNA is TGTGCCAGCAGCCCTATGAGGGACAGGACGTTAGGTTCACTCCTCCACTTT. It encodes CASSPMRDRTLGSLLHF.

The rearrangement links TRBV9 to TRBJ1-1; 9 nucleotides line up with TRBD1. CDR3 size: 16 residues. Germline V gene data show CDR1 as SGDLS and CDR2 as YYNGEE. The J segment lost 4 bases and the V segment lost 0 bases, leaving 7 bases of the junction unmatched. CDR3 DNA: TGTGCCAGCAGCGTAGGAGGTGAGACAGGGGGCACTGAAGCTTTCTTT. This codes for CASSVGGETGGTEAFF.

The chain uses TRBV28 and TRBJ2-7; possible D gene TRBD2, 7 bases. CDR1 is MDHEN and CDR2 is SYDVKM in the germline V gene. V was clipped by 6 bases and J by 5 bases, with 20 bases between them. This CDR3 is 15 amino acids long. The CDR3 sequence: CASSSPLGGGDEQYF. In nucleotides, the CDR3 is TGTGCCAGCAGCTCCCCCTTGGGAGGGGGGGACGAGCAGTACTTC. The full variable domain, rest sourced from reference TRBV28 and TRBJ2-7, is DVKVTQSSRYLVKRTGEKVFLECVQDMDHENMFWYRQDPGLGLRLIYFSYDVKMKEKGDIPEGYSVSREKKERFSLILESASTNQTSMYLCASSSPLGGGDEQYFGPGTRLTVT.

The V call is TRBV4-1, the J call TRBJ2-1, with 10 bases matching TRBD2. Losses at the gene ends were 6 bases for V and 7 bases for J; bases not matched to a gene: 9. Germline V gene sequence: CDR1 MGHRA, CDR2 YSYEKL. The CDR3 spans 15 residues. CDR3 sequence (DNA): TGCGCCAGCAGTTCAGCGGGGGGGCCATCGAATGAGCAGTTCTTC. It specifies CASSSAGGPSNEQFF.

This sequence joins TRBV6-1 and TRBJ1-5; D is perhaps TRBD1 (6 bases). This CDR3 contains 15 residues. Trimming pared 3 bases from V and 2 bases from J, leaving 11 bases between. CDR1 is MNHNS, CDR2 SASEGT, per germline. The CDR3 loop is CASSEQPGGNQPQHF. CDR3 sequence (DNA): TGTGCCAGCAGTGAGCAGCCAGGGGGCAATCAGCCCCAGCATTTT.

This chain joins TRBV18 and TRBJ2-2, with D perhaps matching TRBD1 (5 bases). The V gene's germline CDR1 is KGHSH and CDR2 LQKENI. This CDR3 has 15 amino acids. V was cut by 4 bases and J by 3 bases, with 12 bases left in between. This CDR3 reads CASSLTRQYTGELFF. The CDR3 DNA is TGTGCCAGCTCACTCACAAGACAGTACACCGGGGAGCTGTTTTTT.

This chain uses TRBV27 with TRBJ1-2; perhaps TRBD1 as D (5 bases). V was clipped by 1 base and J by 6 bases, with 15 bases between them. Germline assignment: CDR1 MNHEY and CDR2 SMNVEV (reference sequence). The CDR3 sequence is 15 residues long. CDR3 DNA sequence: TGTGCCAGCAGTTTATATAGGGGTTTGGTCGATGGCTACACCTTC. This translates into CASSLYRGLVDGYTF.

The chain uses TRBV7-3 and TRBJ2-5, with TRBD2 matching 8 bases. This CDR3 contains 14 residues. CDR1 and CDR2 (germline): SGHTA, FQGTGA. The junction had 5 bases not matched to a gene; V was cut back by 5 bases and J by 3 bases. CDR3 nucleotides: TGTGCCAGCAGCGCCACCGGGAGGGAAGAGACCCAGTACTTC. This sequence encodes CASSATGREETQYF.

V and J are TRBV6-6 and TRBJ2-1; TRBD1 is a possible D gene (6 bases). Germline V gives CDR1 MNHNY, CDR2 SVGAGI (reference sequence). The CDR3 is 15 residues long. Trimming cost V 6 bases and J 4 bases, with 16 bases left between them. The CDR3 DNA reads as TGTGCCAGCAGCCAGGGGCGGAGCTATTACAATGAGCAGTTCTTC. The encoded protein is CASSQGRSYYNEQFF.

This rearrangement joins TRBV7-2 to TRBJ2-5, with D possibly matching TRBD1 (6 bases). Germline assignment: CDR1 SGHTA and CDR2 FQGNSA. The CDR3 has 17 residues. V was clipped by 0 bases and J by 2 bases, with 16 bases between them. The CDR3: CASSLAFRGRTQETQYF. Here the CDR3 DNA reads TGTGCCAGCAGCTTAGCGTTCAGGGGACGAACTCAAGAGACCCAGTACTTC.

The chain is built from TRBV7-9 and TRBJ2-1; no reliable D call. Germline values: CDR1 SEHNR, CDR2 FQNEAQ (reference sequence). V lost 5 bases, J lost 0 bases, and 5 bases lay in between. This CDR3 has 13 residues. The DNA of the CDR3 is TGTGCCAGCAGCCCGCGCTCCTACAATGAGCAGTTCTTC. Translated: CASSPRSYNEQFF.

V and J are TRBV13 and TRBJ1-1, with D perhaps TRBD1 (6 bases). The germline V gene has CDR1 PRHDT and CDR2 FYEKMQ (reference sequence). V was shortened by 5 bases and J by 7 bases, with 20 bases between the two germline ends. This CDR3 comprises 15 residues. For the CDR3, the DNA is TGTGCCAGCAGCACCCTTGAAATGGACAGAGGTGAAGCTTTCTTT. Encoded protein: CASSTLEMDRGEAFF.

The chain recombines TRBV6-5 with TRBJ1-1; weak D call: TRBD1 (5 bases). Trimming shortened V by 8 bases and J by 1 base, and 14 bases separated the two germline ends. CDR1 is MNHEY, CDR2 SVGAGI, per germline. This CDR3 is 14 amino acids long. CDR3 bases: TGTGCCAGCCTTTCTGGGGCGGAGAACACTGAAGCTTTCTTT. This encodes CASLSGAENTEAFF.

The chain has TRBV19 and TRBJ1-2; 8 nucleotides align to TRBD1. V was clipped by 5 bases and J by 1 base; unmatched bases: 6. The CDR3 covers 15 residues. In germline, CDR1 is LNHDA, CDR2 SQIVND (reference sequence). In DNA form, the CDR3 reads TGTGCCAGTAGTTTGGACAGGGAGATTAACTATGGCTACACCTTC. Protein product: CASSLDREINYGYTF.

The V gene is TRBV19, the J gene TRBJ1-1; no definite D call. The V end lost 4 bases, the J end lost 8 bases, and 11 bases lay between the germline ends. Germline-derived CDR1 and CDR2 are LNHDA and SQIVND (reference sequence). The CDR3 has 12 residues. CDR3 nucleotide sequence: TGTGCCAGTAGTACACTGGGGAGCGAAGCTTTCTTT. Translating it yields CASSTLGSEAFF.

The chain links TRBV30 to TRBJ1-1, with 8 bases fitting TRBD1. Unmatched junction bases numbered 7, after V lost 3 bases and J lost 4 bases. CDR3 size: 14 residues. Germline CDR1 is GTSNPN and CDR2 is SVGIG (reference sequence). The CDR3 protein is CAWSAGGESTEAFF. The CDR3 nucleotides read TGTGCCTGGAGCGCAGGGGGCGAGAGCACTGAAGCTTTCTTT.

The V gene is TRBV19, the J gene TRBJ1-2; 11 nucleotides match TRBD1. V shed 6 bases and J 7 bases; nucleotides not matched to a gene: 4. CDR1 and CDR2 from the germline V gene are LNHDA and SQIVND (reference sequence). The CDR3 is 13 residues long. CDR3 sequence: CASSPGTGGGYTF. CDR3 DNA sequence: TGTGCCAGTAGCCCCGGGACAGGGGGTGGCTACACCTTC. The entire variable domain, with the rest obtained from reference TRBV19 and TRBJ1-2, is as follows: DGGITQSPKYLFRKEGQNVTLSCEQNLNHDAMYWYRQDPGQGLRLIYYSQIVNDFQKGDIAEGYSVSREKKESFPLTVTSAQKNPTAFYLCASSPGTGGGYTFGSGTRLTVV.

The gene calls are TRBV7-2 and TRBJ1-2; tentative D call: TRBD1 (5 bases). Germline V gene lookup returns CDR1 SGHTA and CDR2 FQGNSA. CDR3 length: 16 amino acids. V lost 1 base and J lost 2, with 14 bases in between. The chain's CDR3 is CASSLGLGLLNYGYTF. The CDR3, as DNA: TGTGCCAGCAGCTTAGGCTTGGGACTCTTAAACTATGGCTACACCTTC.

V gene TRBV2 combines with J gene TRBJ2-5, with no clear D. The germline V gene has CDR1 SNHLY and CDR2 FYNNEI. V lost 0 bases to trimming and J lost 2 bases, with 10 bases between them. The CDR3 spans 15 residues. The CDR3 here is CASSEALFLQETQYF. The CDR3 DNA reads TGTGCCAGCAGTGAAGCCCTGTTTCTTCAAGAGACCCAGTACTTC. Full variable domain (remainder filled in from reference TRBV2 and TRBJ2-5): EPEVTQTPSHQVTQMGQEVILRCVPISNHLYFYWYRQILGQKVEFLVSFYNNEISEKSEIFDDQFSVERPDGSNFTLKIRSTKLEDSAMYFCASSEALFLQETQYFGPGTRLLVL.

CDR3 sequence reads: CASSLGLGTSGSEQYF. Written as DNA, the CDR3 is TGTGCCAGCAGCTTAGGACTCGGGACTAGCGGCTCGGAGCAGTACTTC. V usage is TRBV5-6 and J usage is TRBJ2-7; 11 bases are shared with TRBD2. The V gene end was trimmed by 2 bases and the J gene end by 7 bases; junction bases not matched to a gene: 11. The CDR3 length is 16 residues. The germline V gene encodes CDR1 SGHDT and CDR2 YYEEEE. The full variable domain, its missing parts supplied by reference TRBV5-6 and TRBJ2-7, is DAGVTQSPTHLIKTRGQQVTLRCSPKSGHDTVSWYQQALGQGPQFIFQYYEEEERQRGNFPDRFSGHQFPNYSSELNVNALLLGDSALYLCASSLGLGTSGSEQYFGPGTRLTVT.

The chain is built from TRBV9 and TRBJ2-1; the match to TRBD2 covers 7 bases. V lost 5 bases, J lost 2 bases, and 1 base stayed unmatched. The CDR3 contains 13 residues. Germline assignment: CDR1 SGDLS and CDR2 YYNGEE. The CDR3 DNA reads TGTGCCAGCAGTGGGACTACCTACAATGAGCAGTTCTTC. Amino acids: CASSGTTYNEQFF.

The CDR3: CASSVAGGGSYTF. The CDR3 nucleotides are TGTGCCAGCAGCGTAGCGGGGGGCGGAAGCTACACCTTC. The chain is built from TRBV9 and TRBJ1-2, with D possibly matching TRBD1 (6 bases). Germline values: CDR1 SGDLS, CDR2 YYNGEE. The CDR3 covers 13 residues. V lost 0 bases to trimming and J lost 9 bases, with 12 bases between them.

The J gene is TRBJ1-1, the V gene TRBV5-6; D possibly corresponds to TRBD1 (6 bases). Between the trimmed V and J ends, which lost 2 bases and 8 bases, there was a span of 16 bases. Germline V gene data show CDR1 as SGHDT and CDR2 as YYEEEE. The CDR3 is made up of 14 amino acids. The CDR3 reads CASSFGRQAKEAFF. As DNA, the CDR3 is TGTGCCAGCAGCTTTGGGCGACAGGCTAAAGAAGCTTTCTTT.

The chain employs TRBV7-8 and TRBJ1-1; D possibly corresponds to TRBD1 (5 bases). The CDR3 consists of 17 residues. V shed 4 bases and J shed 2 bases, with 20 bases lying between them. Germline CDR1 SGHVS, CDR2 FQNEAQ. CDR3: CASSYPTGGGGNTEAFF. The DNA for the CDR3 is TGTGCCAGCAGCTACCCGACTGGTGGGGGGGGTAACACTGAAGCTTTCTTT.

The V and J genes are TRBV5-1 and TRBJ2-1; 12 bases align to TRBD2. V lost 1 base, J lost 4 bases, and 6 bases stayed unmatched. The CDR3 has 17 amino acids. CDR1 SGHRS and CDR2 YFSETQ come from the germline V gene. This CDR3 is CASSLLPGTSGYNEQFF. In DNA form, the CDR3 reads TGCGCCAGCAGCTTGCTTCCCGGGACTAGCGGGTACAATGAGCAGTTCTTC.

The V call is TRBV2, the J call TRBJ2-5; D gene ambiguous. The closer fit of TRBJ2-7 to the DNA end suggests the J call may be wrong. Germline V lookup: CDR1 SNHLY, CDR2 FYNNEI. This CDR3 is 11 amino acids long. The CDR3 protein is CASKSSYEQYF. CDR3 nucleotide sequence: TGTGCCAGCAAAAGTTCCTACGAGCAGTACTTC.

CDR3 loop: CASSSQGNGYTF. CDR3 in DNA: TGTGCCAGCAGCTCCCAGGGGAATGGCTACACCTTC. This chain uses TRBV7-9 with TRBJ1-2; tentative D call: TRBD1 (6 bases). The CDR3 runs 12 residues. With 4 bases removed from V and 6 bases from J, the gap between germline ends came to 9 bases. Germline V gives CDR1 SEHNR, CDR2 FQNEAQ (reference sequence).

The chain uses TRBV27 and TRBJ1-2; D might be TRBD1 (6 bases). The CDR3 is made up of 15 amino acids. V gave up 5 bases and J gave up 0 bases, with 13 bases separating them. Germline loops: CDR1 MNHEY, CDR2 SMNVEV (reference sequence). The CDR3 nucleotides read TGTGCCAGCAGTCCCTGGGGGGGCACTAACTATGGCTACACCTTC. Translated: CASSPWGGTNYGYTF.

The chain has TRBV4-1 and TRBJ2-1; 9 bases map to TRBD2. Germline trimming cut 3 bases from V and 9 bases from J; bases unmatched to any gene: 6. The CDR3 is 14 amino acids. Germline assignment: CDR1 MGHRA and CDR2 YSYEKL. The CDR3 nucleotides read TGCGCCAGCAGCCAGCGGGGGGGCCTGACTGAGCAGTTCTTC. Protein product: CASSQRGGLTEQFF.

For this clone: The identical CDR3 is also encoded by other nucleotide sequences in the sample. The chain employs TRBV9 and TRBJ1-5, with a possible D match to TRBD1 (5 bases). CDR1 SGDLS and CDR2 YYNGEE come from the germline V gene. V was clipped by 0 bases and J by 5 bases, with 12 bases between them. There are 15 residues in the CDR3. The CDR3 is CASSVGGTGDQPQHF. The CDR3 DNA is TGTGCCAGCAGCGTAGGGGGGACGGGAGATCAGCCCCAGCATTTT.

V and J are TRBV2 and TRBJ2-7; D remains ambiguous. This CDR3 spans 11 amino acids. V shed 3 bases and J shed 10 bases, with 10 bases lying between them. Germline V lookup: CDR1 SNHLY, CDR2 FYNNEI. DNA of the CDR3: TGTGCCAGCAGTGACGTTCGGGTCCAGTACTTC. Its translation: CASSDVRVQYF.